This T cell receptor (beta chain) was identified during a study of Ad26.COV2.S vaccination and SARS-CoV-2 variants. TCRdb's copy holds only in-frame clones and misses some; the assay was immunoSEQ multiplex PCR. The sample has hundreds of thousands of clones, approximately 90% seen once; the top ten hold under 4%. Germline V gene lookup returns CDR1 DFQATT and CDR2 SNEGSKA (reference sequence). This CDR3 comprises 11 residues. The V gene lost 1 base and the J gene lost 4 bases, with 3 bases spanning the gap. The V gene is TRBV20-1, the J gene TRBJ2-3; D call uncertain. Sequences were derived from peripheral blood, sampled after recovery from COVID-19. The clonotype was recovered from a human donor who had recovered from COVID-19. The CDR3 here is CSARVSDTQYF. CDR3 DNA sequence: TGCAGTGCTAGAGTATCAGATACGCAGTATTTT.